A single sample gave rise to the 24 T cell receptor beta chains below, sequenced in a study of T-cell memory formation after mild COVID-19. TCRdb redid the calling of the 5' RACE reads with MiXCR, one entry per CDR3 protein. The sample consists of 180,000 or so distinct CDR3 sequences, roughly 10% of them appearing once. The sequencing input was PBMCs or a T cell subset sorted from them (not recorded which). The receptors stem from a man aged 18 to 29 who had mild COVID-19 (a few samples of this study predate the infection). Cell type and time point are not known.

The rearrangement uses TRBV28 and TRBJ2-7; D possibly corresponds to TRBD1 (6 bases). Germline lookup yields CDR1 MDHEN and CDR2 SYDVKM. There are 13 residues in the CDR3. Between the trimmed V and J ends, which lost 4 bases and 6 bases, there was a span of 13 bases. The CDR3: CASSYRTDPEQYV. The CDR3 coding sequence is TGTGCCAGCAGTTACCGGACAGACCCCGAGCAGTACGTC.

This chain links TRBV6-2 or TRBV6-3 with TRBJ2-2; possibly TRBD2 for D (5 bases). The CDR3 runs to 17 residues. The germline V and J ends were trimmed by 8 bases and 7 bases, with 26 bases remaining between them. Looked up from germline, CDR1 is MNHEY and CDR2 is SVGEGT. The CDR3 nucleotides are TGTGCCAGCCAAGGGCTCCGAAGCGGCTATGGGGTCGGGGAGCTGTTTTTT. It is translated as CASQGLRSGYGVGELFF.

CDR3 nucleotides: TGTGCCAGCTCACCACAGGGGGTCGATGATACGCAGTATTTT. It yields the protein CASSPQGVDDTQYF. The chain employs TRBV18 and TRBJ2-3; a weak D match, TRBD1 (6 bases). V was clipped by 1 base and J by 6 bases, with 11 bases between them. The CDR3 has 14 residues. Germline lookup yields CDR1 KGHSH and CDR2 LQKENI.

This clonotype has just a few counts. The chain uses TRBV9 and TRBJ1-6, with 8 bases aligning to TRBD1. The V and J ends lost 4 bases and 10 bases, in that order; junction bases with no gene match: 13. The CDR3 extends over 16 amino acids. Per germline, CDR1 SGDLS and CDR2 YYNGEE. The CDR3 nucleotides read TGTGCCAGCAGCTACGACACAGGACAGGGCGGATCACCCCTCCACTTT. Protein sequence: CASSYDTGQGGSPLHF.

This clonotype was counted many times. The chain joins TRBV6-5 to TRBJ2-7, with D uncertain. The CDR3 is made up of 14 amino acids. Germline lookup yields CDR1 MNHEY and CDR2 SVGAGI. Trimming cost V 0 bases and J 5 bases, with 11 bases left between them. CDR3 protein: CASSYSLDTNEQYF. The CDR3 DNA is TGTGCCAGCAGTTACTCTTTAGATACCAACGAGCAGTACTTC.

This clonotype has only a few counts. The germline gene is not matched at one end of the junction; a read error may be the cause. This chain connects TRBV6-5 to TRBJ2-1, with a tentative D call TRBD2 (5 bases). The germline CDR1 and CDR2 sequences are MNHEY and SVGAGI. The CDR3 consists of 11 residues. CDR3 in DNA: TGTGCCAGCAGTTACGGTAGGGAGCATTTCTTC. The encoded protein is CASSYGREHFF.

V gene TRBV12-3 or TRBV12-4 combines with J gene TRBJ2-3; 9 bases align to TRBD2. V shed 3 bases and J 5 bases; nucleotides not matched to a gene: 3. The CDR3 runs 14 residues. The CDR3 reads CASSLRGGGDTQYF. The CDR3 DNA is TGTGCCAGCAGTTTGCGGGGGGGCGGAGATACGCAGTATTTT.

This clonotype has ten or more counts. The chain combines TRBV12-3 or TRBV12-4 with TRBJ2-5; TRBD2 might be the D (5 bases). The CDR3 is 12 residues long. Trimming removed 6 bases from V and 5 bases from J, with 10 bases in between. The CDR3 nucleotides read TGTGCCAGCAGGCTAGGCGGGGAGACCCAGTACTTC. Amino acid sequence: CASRLGGETQYF.

The table lists this clonotype with a few counts. The J gene is TRBJ2-3, the V gene TRBV25-1, with 9 bases lining up with TRBD1. The ends lost 3 bases at V and 4 bases at J; junction bases unmatched: 2. CDR3 length: 14 amino acids. The V gene's germline CDR1 is MGHDK and CDR2 SYGVNS. CDR3 loop: CASSDWTGADTQYF. The CDR3 region has the DNA TGTGCCAGCAGTGACTGGACAGGGGCAGATACGCAGTATTTT.

V gene TRBV27 combines with J gene TRBJ2-2, with 7 nucleotides matching TRBD1. V trimming: 6 bases; J trimming: 5 bases; junction bases outside the gene matches: 9. The CDR3 runs to 15 residues. The V gene's germline CDR1 is MNHEY and CDR2 SMNVEV (reference sequence). The CDR3 sequence: CASSQNRGETGELFF. CDR3 nucleotides: TGTGCCAGCAGCCAGAACAGGGGTGAGACCGGGGAGCTGTTTTTT.

The table lists this clonotype with a few counts. The V call is TRBV4-3, the J call TRBJ2-3, with 12 nucleotides matching TRBD2. The germline gives CDR1 LGHNA, CDR2 YSLEER. With V trimmed by 4 bases and J by 4 bases, 9 bases remained unmatched. CDR3 length: 17 amino acids. The DNA of the CDR3 is TGCGCCAGCAGCCGCGGGAGGGCTAGCGGGGGGGCAGATACGCAGTATTTT. It translates to CASSRGRASGGADTQYF.

The chain uses TRBV20-1 and TRBJ2-5; no definite D call. The CDR3 runs to 13 residues. Per the germline V gene, CDR1 is DFQATT and CDR2 is SNEGSKA (reference sequence). V lost 3 bases to trimming and J lost 1 base, with 9 bases between them. The CDR3 DNA follows: TGCAGTGCTAGGTCCGGTCCCCAAGAGACCCAGTACTTC. Translated, it gives CSARSGPQETQYF.

This sequence joins TRBV20-1 and TRBJ1-4, with a weak D call TRBD1 (5 bases). Germline assignment: CDR1 DFQATT and CDR2 SNEGSKA (reference sequence). The V and J ends lost 3 bases and 6 bases respectively, with 17 bases between them. The CDR3 is made up of 15 amino acids. The CDR3 protein is CSARNPRGDDEKLFF. As DNA, the CDR3 is TGCAGTGCTAGGAACCCGAGAGGGGACGATGAAAAACTGTTTTTT.

In its sample, this clonotype was seen many times. The V gene is TRBV5-1, the J gene TRBJ1-2; perhaps TRBD1 as D (6 bases). The CDR3 extends over 13 amino acids. CDR1 and CDR2 (germline): SGHRS, YFSETQ. V lost 0 bases to trimming and J lost 3 bases, with 6 bases between them. CDR3 coding DNA: TGCGCCAGCAGCTTGGGACAGGACTATGGCTACACCTTC. This sequence encodes CASSLGQDYGYTF.

The chain carries TRBV20-1 and TRBJ2-2; 8 bases agree with TRBD1. This CDR3 spans 15 amino acids. The ends lost 5 bases at V and 4 bases at J; junction bases unmatched: 9. Germline CDR1 and CDR2: DFQATT and SNEGSKA (reference sequence). Here the CDR3 reads CSAPSGQGGTGELFF. In nucleotides, the CDR3 is TGCAGTGCTCCCTCTGGACAGGGCGGCACCGGGGAGCTGTTTTTT.

The chain links TRBV28 to TRBJ2-7; D is unresolved. CDR1 MDHEN and CDR2 SYDVKM come from the germline V gene. The CDR3 covers 14 residues. Trimming removed 3 bases from V and 0 bases from J, with 9 bases in between. The CDR3 sequence: CASSFNGDSYEQYV. CDR3 coding DNA: TGTGCCAGCAGTTTTAACGGTGACTCCTACGAGCAGTACGTC.

This clonotype was observed a few times. The chain is built from TRBV20-1 and TRBJ1-1, with 7 bases aligning to TRBD1. Germline-derived CDR1 and CDR2 are DFQATT and SNEGSKA (reference sequence). The CDR3 length is 14 residues. V dropped 5 bases and J dropped 1; count of bases not matched to a gene: 7. The CDR3 loop reads CSAGRWDRNTEAFF. DNA for the CDR3: TGCAGTGCTGGGCGGTGGGACAGGAACACTGAAGCTTTCTTT.

The chain has TRBV10-3 and TRBJ1-2; no clear D gene. With 0 bases removed from V and 8 bases from J, the gap between germline ends came to 7 bases. Germline V gene data show CDR1 as ENHRY and CDR2 as SYGVKD. The CDR3 consists of 12 residues. The DNA of the CDR3 is TGTGCCATCAGTGAGTCGAACTGGGGCTACACCTTC. Translated: CAISESNWGYTF.

In this sample, this clonotype turned up a few times. This rearrangement joins TRBV20-1 to TRBJ2-3; D tentatively fits TRBD1 or TRBD2 (5 bases each). The CDR3 has 14 residues. Per the germline V gene, CDR1 is DFQATT and CDR2 is SNEGSKA (reference sequence). With 4 bases removed from V and 4 bases from J, the gap between germline ends came to 15 bases. The CDR3 DNA follows: TGCAGTGCTAAAGGGACCCCAAGGGCAGATACGCAGTATTTT. Amino acid sequence: CSAKGTPRADTQYF.

J is TRBJ2-5 and V is TRBV18; D is possibly TRBD2 (6 bases). With 0 bases removed from V and 7 bases from J, the gap between germline ends came to 12 bases. The CDR3 totals 14 residues. Germline V lookup: CDR1 KGHSH, CDR2 LQKENI. CDR3: CASSPPRTEGTQYF. In DNA, the CDR3 is TGTGCCAGCTCACCACCTAGGACGGAGGGGACCCAGTACTTC.

This clonotype was detected only a few times. V is TRBV27 and J is TRBJ1-6; D unresolved. V lost 3 bases to trimming and J lost 10 bases, with 10 bases between them. The CDR3 covers 13 residues. Germline V gene data show CDR1 as MNHEY and CDR2 as SMNVEV (reference sequence). CDR3 DNA sequence: TGTGCCAGCAGTTTTGGCAGATTCTCACCCCTCCACTTT. The encoded protein is CASSFGRFSPLHF.

This clonotype was recorded at least ten times. The chain is built from TRBV7-9 and TRBJ2-6; D is uncertain. Trimming took off 6 bases at V and 2 bases at J, with 5 bases between the two ends. Germline assignment: CDR1 SEHNR and CDR2 FQNEAQ (reference sequence). The CDR3 length is 13 residues. As DNA, the CDR3 is TGTGCCAGCAGGGTTGCTGGGGCCAACGTCCTGACTTTC. Translation gives CASRVAGANVLTF.

This clonotype was observed a handful of times. This chain uses TRBV10-3 with TRBJ2-2; the D call may be TRBD1 or TRBD2 (5 bases each). The CDR3 has 15 amino acids. CDR1 and CDR2 from the germline V gene are ENHRY and SYGVKD. Between the trimmed V and J ends, which lost 10 bases and 0 bases, there was a span of 15 bases. The CDR3 region has the DNA TGTGCCAGCCTACCGGGACCGACGAACACCGGGGAGCTGTTTTTT. Translation: CASLPGPTNTGELFF.

The sample holds a few counts of this clonotype. The V gene is TRBV12-3 or TRBV12-4, the J gene TRBJ2-3; 8 bases agree with TRBD2. The J segment lost 3 bases and the V segment lost 5 bases, leaving 16 bases of the junction unmatched. The CDR3 has 18 residues. CDR3 DNA sequence: TGTGCCAGCAGTCCCGGACTAGCTTCCCGAAGGTGGACAGATACGCAGTATTTT. As protein: CASSPGLASRRWTDTQYF.